A selection of T cell receptor beta chains follows, all from one sample in a study of Ad26.COV2.S vaccination and SARS-CoV-2 variants. Repertoires were generated with immunoSEQ multiplex PCR, while TCRdb's copy carries only in-frame clones and drops some. The data show approximately 280,000 clones, 70% to 90% seen once. The sample in question was peripheral blood, obtained in a trial of Ad26.COV2.S vaccine versus placebo. The receptors originated from a person between 18 and 60 years old who received the Ad26.COV2.S COVID-19 vaccine or a placebo. Both conserved end residues are part of each CDR3. The D gene is left open where the match is weak. Clone size is not always given. Where it is, it says once, few, many or a class for expanded clones.

clone_size,j_call,d_call,v_call,cdr3_aa,cdr3_nt
-,TRBJ1-1,-,TRBV25-1,CASRSTEAFF,TGTGCCAGCAGAAGCACTGAAGCTTTCTTT
once,TRBJ1-2,-,TRBV10-3,CAISFSGTKTNYGYTF,TGTGCCATCAGTTTCTCCGGGACAAAAACTAACTATGGCTACACCTTC
few,TRBJ2-7,-,TRBV6-5,CASLGGRGVYEQYF,TGTGCCAGCCTGGGGGGCAGGGGGGTTTACGAGCAGTACTTC
-,TRBJ1-2,-,TRBV7-9,CASRESRNNYGYTF,TGTGCCAGCAGGGAGAGCAGAAATAACTATGGCTACACCTTC
-,TRBJ2-7,TRBD2,TRBV30,CAWSLGGNEQYF,TGTGCCTGGAGCCTGGGAGGGAACGAGCAGTACTTC
-,TRBJ1-1,TRBD1,TRBV18,CASSPISTGGNTEAFF,TGTGCCAGCTCACCTATTTCGACAGGGGGAAATACTGAAGCTTTCTTT
-,TRBJ1-2,TRBD1,TRBV27,CASSDPGQGTGYTF,TGTGCCAGCAGTGATCCGGGACAGGGTACGGGCTACACCTTC
once,TRBJ2-5,-,TRBV19,CASSLAGTNVETQYF,TGTGCCAGTAGTCTCGCCGGGACCAACGTAGAGACCCAGTACTTC
-,TRBJ1-1,-,TRBV2,CASSGTTGFTEAFF,TGTGCCAGCAGCGGGACTACAGGGTTCACTGAAGCTTTCTTT
once,TRBJ2-2,-,TRBV12-3/TRBV12-4,CASSADIGELFF,TGTGCCAGCAGCGCGGACATCGGGGAGCTGTTTTTT
few,TRBJ1-1,-,TRBV5-4,CASSSPEGGRVAFF,TGTGCCAGCAGCTCACCCGAGGGGGGGCGGGTAGCTTTCTTT
-,TRBJ1-6,TRBD1,TRBV5-1,CASSSSGTGGFSYNSPLHF,TGCGCCAGCAGCTCCTCGGGGACAGGGGGCTTCTCCTATAATTCACCCCTCCACTTT
-,TRBJ2-5,-,TRBV5-6,CASSFQDNQETQYF,TGTGCCAGCAGCTTTCAGGACAACCAAGAGACCCAGTACTTC
-,TRBJ2-1,-,TRBV11-1,CASSLARHNEQFF,TGTGCCAGCAGCTTAGCGCGTCACAATGAGCAGTTCTTC
-,TRBJ2-7,TRBD1,TRBV9,CASSVEGQSYEQYF,TGTGCCAGCAGCGTAGAGGGACAGAGCTACGAGCAGTACTTC
-,TRBJ1-1,-,TRBV10-2,CASSRNTEAFF,TGCGCCAGCTCCCGGAACACTGAAGCTTTCTTT
-,TRBJ2-1,TRBD2,TRBV30,CAWAGTSGRAFEQFF,TGTGCCTGGGCGGGTACTAGCGGGAGGGCCTTTGAGCAGTTCTTC
-,TRBJ1-2,-,TRBV29-1,CSVHIQGKYGYTF,TGCAGCGTGCACATCCAGGGCAAGTATGGCTACACCTTC
-,TRBJ2-3,TRBD2,TRBV15,CATSRVGGGVTDTQYF,TGTGCCACCAGCAGAGTGGGCGGGGGGGTCACAGATACGCAGTATTTT
-,TRBJ1-2,TRBD1,TRBV15,CATSRASSSQGANYGYTF,TGTGCCACCAGCAGAGCCTCCAGCTCCCAGGGGGCTAACTATGGCTACACCTTC